The next 14 T cell receptor beta chains were all read from a single sample in a study of blood T cell repertoires in COVID-19. The method was immunoSEQ multiplex PCR; TCRdb's version includes in-frame clones alone and lacks a portion of them. The sample shows a few hundred thousand clones, roughly four fifths of them seen only once. The specimen was PBMCs or T cells enriched from blood (not recorded which). These receptors came from a woman between 50 and 59 years old who had recovered from COVID-19.

This chain joins TRBV11-3 and TRBJ1-6, with D tentatively TRBD1 (6 bases). V dropped 1 base and J dropped 10 bases, with 17 bases sitting between them. The CDR3 runs to 16 residues. Germline CDR1 SGHNT, CDR2 YENEEA. The CDR3 DNA reads as TGTGCCAGCAGCTTAGCGAATATACAGGGTGGCTCACCCCTCCACTTT. Translating gives CASSLANIQGGSPLHF. Complete variable domain (other parts from reference TRBV11-3 and TRBJ1-6): EAGVVQSPRYKIIEKKQPVAFWCNPISGHNTLYWYLQNLGQGPELLIRYENEEAVDDSQLPKDRFSAERLKGVDSTLKIQPAELGDSAVYLCASSLANIQGGSPLHFGNGTRLTVT.

This rearrangement joins TRBV7-2 to TRBJ1-4; 8 bases match TRBD1. The trim removed 5 bases at V and 4 bases at J, leaving 12 bases unmatched. This CDR3 is 17 amino acids long. CDR1 and CDR2 from the germline V gene are SGHTA and FQGNSA. CDR3 loop: CASSLRQGIRNNEKLFF. The CDR3 DNA reads as TGTGCCAGCAGCCTAAGACAGGGGATCAGGAATAATGAAAAACTGTTTTTT. Drawing the rest from reference TRBV7-2 and TRBJ1-4, the complete variable domain is GAGVSQSPSNKVTEKGKDVELRCDPISGHTALYWYRQSLGQGLEFLIYFQGNSAPDKSGLPSDRFSAERTGGSVSTLTIQRTQQEDSAVYLCASSLRQGIRNNEKLFFGSGTQLSVL.

This clone was seen only a few times. The same CDR3 can be traced to other DNA sequences in this sample. The chain carries TRBV9 and TRBJ2-2, with no clear D. CDR1 and CDR2 (germline): SGDLS, YYNGEE. V was shortened by 2 bases and J by 1 base, with 9 bases between the two germline ends. The CDR3 totals 15 residues. CDR3 coding DNA: TGTGCCAGCAGCGTTGGGTCGGGGAACACCGGGGAGCTGTTTTTT. As protein: CASSVGSGNTGELFF. Combining the CDR3 with reference TRBV9 and TRBJ2-2 gives the whole variable domain DSGVTQTPKHLITATGQRVTLRCSPRSGDLSVYWYQQSLDQGLQFLIQYYNGEERAKGNILERFSAQQFPDLHSELNLSSLELGDSALYFCASSVGSGNTGELFFGEGSRLTVL.

J is TRBJ2-3 and V is TRBV11-1; 7 bases are a match to TRBD1. V shed 5 bases and J 2 bases; nucleotides not matched to a gene: 10. CDR1 SGHAT and CDR2 FQDESV come from the germline V gene (reference sequence). The CDR3 has 16 amino acids. Written as DNA, the CDR3 is TGTGCCAGCAGCCTACAAGGGGGCGCCCTCACAGATACGCAGTATTTT. Translation: CASSLQGGALTDTQYF.

J is TRBJ2-2 and V is TRBV11-2; a weak D match, TRBD2 (5 bases). The V and J ends lost 5 bases and 4 bases respectively, with 11 bases between them. Germline CDR1 is SGHAT and CDR2 is FQNNGV. This CDR3 has 14 amino acids. The CDR3 spells CASSPSGSTGELFF. In DNA form, the CDR3 reads TGTGCCAGCAGCCCTAGTGGGAGCACCGGGGAGCTGTTTTTT.

This clone was recorded a few times. The rearrangement joins TRBV3-1 (or the pseudogene TRBV3-2) to TRBJ1-1, with 7 bases identical to TRBD1. V lost 1 base, J lost 7 bases, and 3 bases stayed unmatched. The CDR3 is 13 residues long. In germline, CDR1 is LGHDT, CDR2 YNNKEL (reference sequence). CDR3 nucleotides: TGTGCCAGCAGCCAAGTTACAGGGGTTGAAGCTTTCTTT. This gives the protein CASSQVTGVEAFF.

To note about this clone: Distinct nucleotide sequences in the sample also encode this CDR3. V gene TRBV9 combines with J gene TRBJ2-3, with a weak D call TRBD1 (5 bases). V dropped 0 bases and J dropped 0 bases, with 5 bases sitting between them. CDR3 length equals 14 residues. The V gene's germline CDR1 is SGDLS and CDR2 YYNGEE. For the CDR3, the DNA is TGTGCCAGCAGCGTAGGACAGAGCACAGATACGCAGTATTTT. It is translated as CASSVGQSTDTQYF. The full variable domain, rest sourced from reference TRBV9 and TRBJ2-3, is DSGVTQTPKHLITATGQRVTLRCSPRSGDLSVYWYQQSLDQGLQFLIQYYNGEERAKGNILERFSAQQFPDLHSELNLSSLELGDSALYFCASSVGQSTDTQYFGPGTRLTVL.

The rearrangement uses TRBV5-5 and TRBJ2-3; D is unclear. Germline V gene sequence: CDR1 SGHKS, CDR2 YYEKEE (reference sequence). With 2 bases removed from V and 2 bases from J, the gap between germline ends came to 9 bases. CDR3 length equals 14 residues. The CDR3 coding sequence is TGTGCCAGCAGCTTCCTAACAGTCACAGATACGCAGTATTTT. Protein product: CASSFLTVTDTQYF.

The rearrangement uses TRBV7-9 and TRBJ1-1; D not certain. Germline values: CDR1 SEHNR, CDR2 FQNEAQ (reference sequence). This CDR3 is built from 13 residues. Trimming removed 7 bases at V and 0 bases at J, with 9 bases between. The CDR3: CASTLLMNTEAFF. The DNA of the CDR3 is TGTGCCAGCACACTTCTGATGAACACTGAAGCTTTCTTT.

The J gene is TRBJ2-3, the V gene TRBV7-2, with D possibly matching TRBD2 (6 bases). The germline V gene has CDR1 SGHTA and CDR2 FQGNSA. Trimming cost V 6 bases and J 1 base, with 14 bases left between them. The CDR3 contains 15 residues. CDR3 sequence: CASRPGGVGTDTQYF. CDR3 coding DNA: TGTGCCAGCAGACCCGGCGGGGTAGGCACAGATACGCAGTATTTT.

The J gene is TRBJ2-7, the V gene TRBV6-5; possibly TRBD2 for D (6 bases). The CDR3 runs 15 residues. Looked up from germline, CDR1 is MNHEY and CDR2 is SVGAGI. Trimming removed 0 bases at V and 4 bases at J, with 13 bases between. DNA for the CDR3: TGTGCCAGCAGTTACTCAGCGGGTGTATCGTACGAGCAGTACTTC. Protein: CASSYSAGVSYEQYF.

The chain couples TRBV27 to TRBJ1-6; D is possibly TRBD1 (5 bases). The CDR3 consists of 17 residues. CDR1 is MNHEY, CDR2 SMNVEV, per germline (reference sequence). V lost 3 bases to trimming and J lost 5 bases, with 17 bases between them. CDR3 amino acids: CASSFLSGGANNSPLHF. DNA for the CDR3: TGTGCCAGCAGTTTCCTCTCGGGAGGGGCTAATAATTCACCCCTCCACTTT.

The chain combines TRBV14 with TRBJ1-2; D possibly corresponds to TRBD1 (6 bases). Per the germline V gene, CDR1 is SGHDN and CDR2 is FVKESK. V dropped 10 bases and J dropped 0 bases, with 12 bases sitting between them. The length of the CDR3 is 13 residues. Here the CDR3 reads CATSWGPNYGYTF. Here the CDR3 DNA reads TGTGCCACCTCCTGGGGGCCTAACTATGGCTACACCTTC.

V usage is TRBV14 and J usage is TRBJ1-1; unclear D gene. The CDR3 extends over 13 amino acids. V lost 0 bases to trimming and J lost 9 bases, with 11 bases between them. Germline CDR1 reads SGHDN; CDR2 reads FVKESK. This chain's CDR3 is CASSQDMGLQAFF. CDR3 DNA: TGTGCCAGCAGCCAAGATATGGGCTTACAAGCTTTCTTT.